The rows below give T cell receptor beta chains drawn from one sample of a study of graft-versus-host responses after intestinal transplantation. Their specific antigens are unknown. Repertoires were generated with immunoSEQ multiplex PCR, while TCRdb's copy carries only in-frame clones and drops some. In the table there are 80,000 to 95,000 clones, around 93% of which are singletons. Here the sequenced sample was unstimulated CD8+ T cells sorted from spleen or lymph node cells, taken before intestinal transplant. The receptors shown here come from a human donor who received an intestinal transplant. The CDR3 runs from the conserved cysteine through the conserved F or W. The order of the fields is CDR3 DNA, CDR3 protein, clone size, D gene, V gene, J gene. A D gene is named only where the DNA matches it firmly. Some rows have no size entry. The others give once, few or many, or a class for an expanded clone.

TGTGCCAGTAGTATACGTCCCGGGACAGGATCGAACACTGAAGCTTTCTTT	CASSIRPGTGSNTEAFF	.	TRBD1	TRBV19	TRBJ1-1
TGTGCCAGCAGCCCTACAGATCCTGGAAACACCATATATTTT	CASSPTDPGNTIYF	.	.	TRBV27	TRBJ1-3
TGTGCCAGCAGCGTAGACGGGGAAAGCACAGATACGCAGTATTTT	CASSVDGESTDTQYF	.	.	TRBV9	TRBJ2-3
TGTGCCACACATTCACGGGAGATATCTAACTATGGCTACACCTTC	CATHSREISNYGYTF	.	.	TRBV6-1	TRBJ1-2
TGTGCCAGCAGGCCCCGGGACAGGGGGTCCGAGCAGTACTTC	CASRPRDRGSEQYF	.	TRBD1	TRBV2	TRBJ2-7
TGTGCCAGCAGCCCGGCGGGCCTTAGCACAGATACGCAGTATTTT	CASSPAGLSTDTQYF	.	.	TRBV9	TRBJ2-3
TGTGCCAGCAGGCCTGTATGGGGAGGGGACGAGCAGTACTTC	CASRPVWGGDEQYF	.	TRBD2	TRBV6-8	TRBJ2-7
TGTGCCGCCTGGACAGGGGGAAATCAGCCCCAGCATTTT	CAAWTGGNQPQHF	.	TRBD1	TRBV27	TRBJ1-5
TGTGCCAGCAGTTCCGATAAGAGCGGGGGGGCTTTAGGTTATGAGCAGTTCTTC	CASSSDKSGGALGYEQFF	.	TRBD2	TRBV25-1	TRBJ2-1
TGTGCTAGTGCTGGGACAGGGGCAACTAATGAAAAACTGTTTTTT	CASAGTGATNEKLFF	once	TRBD1	TRBV12-5	TRBJ1-4
TGTGCCAGCAGCCAAGAACGAGAGGGAGGAGAGACCCAGTACTTC	CASSQEREGGETQYF	.	.	TRBV4-2	TRBJ2-5
TGCGCCAGCAGCCTACAGGGCTCGTCTGAAGCTTTCTTT	CASSLQGSSEAFF	.	.	TRBV4-1	TRBJ1-1
TGCGCCAGCAGCCCAGGGGGCCCGAATGAAAAACTGTTTTTT	CASSPGGPNEKLFF	.	TRBD1	TRBV10-1	TRBJ1-4
TGTGCCAGCAGCTCGAGGGTAGGTGGCTACACCTTC	CASSSRVGGYTF	.	.	TRBV5-5	TRBJ1-2
TGTGCCAGCAGCGTCCAGACCTACGAGCAGTACTTC	CASSVQTYEQYF	.	.	TRBV7-9	TRBJ2-7
TGTGCCAGCAGCTCGGCGACTCCTACACCCTCCTACGAGCAGTACTTC	CASSSATPTPSYEQYF	.	.	TRBV7-9	TRBJ2-7
TGTGCCAGTAGTCAACCGGGACAGGTCTTCGGTAGGAGAAATGGCTACACCTTC	CASSQPGQVFGRRNGYTF	.	TRBD1	TRBV19	TRBJ1-2
TGCGCCAGCAGTGAGGGGGGGTCCTACAATGAGCAGTTCTTC	CASSEGGSYNEQFF	once	.	TRBV10-1	TRBJ2-1
TGCGCCAGCAGCCAGGCGAGCGGGGATGTGGAGGAGCAGTACTTC	CASSQASGDVEEQYF	.	TRBD2	TRBV4-3	TRBJ2-7
TGTGCCAGCAGCAAAGAACAGTACTATGGCTACACCTTC	CASSKEQYYGYTF	.	.	TRBV21-1	TRBJ1-2
TGTGCCAGCAGCCAATCCAGAGCCAAAAACATTCAGTACTTC	CASSQSRAKNIQYF	.	.	TRBV14	TRBJ2-4
TGTGCCAGCAGTTCTACAGACAGCTACAACGGGCAGTACTTC	CASSSTDSYNGQYF	.	.	TRBV6-5	TRBJ2-7
TGTGCCAGCAGCTTGCTCAGTATCTTCTACGAGCAGTACTTC	CASSLLSIFYEQYF	.	.	TRBV5-8	TRBJ2-7
TGCGCCAGCTCAGGGGACAGCTCCTACGAGCAGTACTTC	CASSGDSSYEQYF	.	TRBD1	TRBV10-2	TRBJ2-7
TGTGCCAGCCGATTGGGACCGACACACTTCCGGAACACTGAAGCTTTCTTT	CASRLGPTHFRNTEAFF	.	.	TRBV5-6	TRBJ1-1
TGTGCCAGCAGCTTACTAGCGGGACTGACAGATACGCAGTATTTT	CASSLLAGLTDTQYF	.	TRBD2	TRBV7-2	TRBJ2-3
TGTGCCAGCAGCTGGGACAGATGGAACACTGAAGCTTTCTTT	CASSWDRWNTEAFF	.	TRBD1	TRBV7-2	TRBJ1-1
TGTGCCAGCAGTGAGGCGGGATATAATGAAAAACTGTTTTTT	CASSEAGYNEKLFF	few	.	TRBV2	TRBJ1-4
TGCGCCAGCAGCTTAGGGAGTAGCGACACAGATACGCAGTATTTT	CASSLGSSDTDTQYF	.	.	TRBV5-1	TRBJ2-3
TGTGCCAGCAGTTTAGGACAGGGCAATCAGCCCCAGCATTTT	CASSLGQGNQPQHF	once	TRBD1	TRBV27	TRBJ1-5